The rows below give T cell receptor beta chains drawn from one sample of a study of molecular identifiers for immune sequencing clone quantification. Each CDR3 protein is one row after TCRdb ran MiXCR on the PCR reads. The profile covers about 640,000 distinct CDR3 sequences, with just under 20% appearing a single time and about 0.9% taken by the ten largest. The sample consisted of naive CD8+ T cells from blood, with Jurkat cell RNA spiked in. These receptors originate from a human donor in good health. Some libraries in this study had Jurkat cell RNA spiked in. Each CDR3 is given with its conserved first and last residue. Each record gives: J gene, V gene, D gene, clone size, CDR3 protein, CDR3 DNA. The D gene is left open where the match is weak. Clone size is stated in some rows and not others, as once, few, many or a class when expanded.

>TRBJ1-2|TRBV2|.|many
CASSEAGSRGYTF
TGTGCCAGCAGTGAAGCTGGTTCGCGCGGCTACACCTTC
>TRBJ2-7|TRBV19|.|once
CASSIGPSGGEQYF
TGTGCCAGTAGTATAGGCCCAAGTGGGGGCGAGCAGTACTTC
>TRBJ1-1|TRBV21-1|.|many
CASRSAGWENTEAFF
TGTGCCAGCAGGTCGGCAGGATGGGAGAACACTGAAGCTTTCTTT
>TRBJ2-5|TRBV13|TRBD1|many
CASSFRTGAQTQYF
TGTGCCAGCAGCTTCCGGACAGGGGCACAGACCCAGTACTTC
>TRBJ2-3|TRBV7-6|.|many
CASSSASGVDWQYF
TGTGCCAGCAGCTCAGCTAGTGGGGTCGATTGGCAGTATTTT
>TRBJ1-2|TRBV3-1|TRBD1|many
CASTQTGNHYGYTF
TGTGCCAGCACCCAGACAGGGAATCACTATGGCTACACCTTC
>TRBJ1-2|TRBV4-3|TRBD1|few
CASGQESTGPYYGYTF
TGCGCCAGCGGCCAAGAGTCGACAGGGCCCTACTATGGCTACACCTTC
>TRBJ2-1|TRBV4-1|TRBD2|many
CASSQDQLAGNEQFF
TGCGCCAGCAGCCAAGATCAACTAGCGGGGAATGAGCAGTTCTTC
>TRBJ2-4|TRBV5-1|TRBD1|many
CASSPTGGSPKNIQYF
TGCGCCAGCAGTCCGACAGGGGGCTCGCCCAAAAACATTCAGTACTTC
>TRBJ1-5|TRBV27|.|many
CASSPGPGPTHQPQHF
TGTGCCAGCAGTCCCGGTCCGGGGCCTACACATCAGCCCCAGCATTTT
>TRBJ2-3|TRBV28|TRBD1|many
CASSLPDREYTDTQYF
TGTGCCAGCAGTTTACCCGACAGGGAATACACAGATACGCAGTATTTT
>TRBJ2-7|TRBV25-1|TRBD1|few
CASSESGTGDYEQYF
TGTGCCAGCAGTGAATCCGGGACAGGGGACTACGAGCAGTACTTC
>TRBJ1-3|TRBV4-3|TRBD1|many
CASSQSTGNGNTIYF
TGCGCCAGCAGCCAATCGACAGGGAATGGAAACACCATATATTTT
>TRBJ1-6|TRBV7-9|.|.
CASSHPPGGSYNSPLHF
TGTGCCAGCAGCCACCCCCCTGGGGGCTCCTATAATTCACCCCTCCACTTT
>TRBJ1-1|TRBV5-1|.|many
CASSWGGFALGNTEAFF
TGCGCCAGCAGCTGGGGGGGTTTTGCTCTGGGGAACACTGAAGCTTTCTTT
>TRBJ1-3|TRBV27|TRBD1|.
CASSPLDRASGNTIYF
TGTGCCAGCAGTCCTCTGGACAGGGCCTCTGGAAACACCATATATTTT
>TRBJ1-1|TRBV6-5|.|many
CASRSFGTMNTEAFF
TGTGCCAGCAGATCATTCGGAACGATGAACACTGAAGCTTTCTTT
>TRBJ2-5|TRBV6-5|TRBD2|many
CASSPLIPAGVGLAQETQYF
TGTGCCAGCAGTCCGCTCATCCCAGCGGGAGTGGGGCTTGCCCAAGAGACCCAGTACTTC
>TRBJ2-3|TRBV4-2|.|many
CASSQQSSDTQYF
TGTGCCAGCAGCCAGCAATCGTCAGATACGCAGTATTTT
>TRBJ2-7|TRBV4-1|TRBD2|many
CASSQKAGGDYEQYF
TGCGCCAGCAGCCAGAAAGCGGGAGGGGACTACGAGCAGTACTTC
>TRBJ2-7|TRBV10-3|.|many
CAISDFRLSSYEQYF
TGTGCCATCAGTGACTTCAGGTTATCGTCCTACGAGCAGTACTTC
>TRBJ1-5|TRBV29-1|.|many
CSVYLPSGAQHF
TGCAGCGTTTACCTTCCCTCTGGGGCCCAGCATTTT
>TRBJ1-5|TRBV6-5|.|many
CASSRLGQNQPQHF
TGTGCCAGCAGCCGTCTGGGACAAAATCAGCCCCAGCATTTT
>TRBJ1-1|TRBV27|.|many
CASSFNPSNTEAFF
TGTGCCAGCAGTTTCAACCCCAGTAACACTGAAGCTTTCTTT
>TRBJ2-1|TRBV20-1|.|.
CSAREPGKGLGEQFF
TGCAGTGCTAGAGAGCCGGGCAAGGGACTGGGGGAGCAGTTCTTC
>TRBJ2-3|TRBV4-1|.|.
CASSQVGPDTQYF
TGCGCCAGCAGCCAAGTTGGCCCAGATACGCAGTATTTT
>TRBJ2-3|TRBV6-2/TRBV6-3|.|many
CASSGRSDTQYF
TGTGCCAGCAGCGGGCGGTCAGATACGCAGTATTTT
>TRBJ2-3|TRBV9|.|many
CASSVSYGTDTQYF
TGTGCCAGCAGCGTGAGTTATGGCACAGATACGCAGTATTTT
>TRBJ2-5|TRBV6-5|.|many
CASSQVSRGETQYF
TGTGCCAGCAGCCAAGTATCCAGGGGTGAGACCCAGTACTTC
>TRBJ1-1|TRBV20-1|.|many
CSARDFRGRRAEAFF
TGCAGTGCTAGAGATTTCAGGGGCCGAAGGGCTGAAGCTTTCTTT
>TRBJ2-7|TRBV20-1|.|many
CSARPDGAPPYEQYF
TGCAGTGCTAGACCGGACGGGGCTCCTCCGTACGAGCAGTACTTC
>TRBJ2-1|TRBV7-9|.|many
CASSQPSYNEQFF
TGTGCCAGCAGCCAACCATCCTACAATGAGCAGTTCTTC
>TRBJ1-6|TRBV6-5|.|many
CASSYSQGPNSPLHF
TGTGCCAGCAGTTACTCACAGGGCCCTAATTCACCCCTCCACTTT
>TRBJ1-3|TRBV7-9|.|many
CASSLAGRSGNTIYF
TGTGCCAGCAGCTTAGCCGGGAGGTCTGGAAACACCATATATTTT
>TRBJ2-1|TRBV9|.|many
CASSVGREQFF
TGTGCCAGCAGCGTAGGCAGAGAGCAGTTCTTC
>TRBJ2-7|TRBV14|.|few
CASSPWGDRPSSYEQYF
TGTGCCAGCAGCCCCTGGGGTGACAGGCCGAGCTCCTACGAGCAGTACTTC
>TRBJ2-3|TRBV5-1|TRBD2|many
CASSLGAGGPADTQYF
TGCGCCAGCAGCTTGGGAGCGGGAGGGCCCGCAGATACGCAGTATTTT
>TRBJ1-1|TRBV19|.|.
CASSIDREPREAFF
TGTGCCAGTAGTATAGATAGGGAACCGAGGGAAGCTTTCTTT
>TRBJ1-5|TRBV7-9|TRBD1|many
CASDMETGGSQPQHF
TGTGCCAGCGATATGGAGACAGGGGGCAGTCAGCCCCAGCATTTT
>TRBJ1-1|TRBV7-9|TRBD1|many
CASSPRGTGSDMNTEAFF
TGTGCCAGCAGCCCGCGCGGGACAGGGAGCGACATGAACACTGAAGCTTTCTTT
>TRBJ2-3|TRBV9|TRBD2|.
CASSVVTGGPQDTQYF
TGTGCCAGCAGCGTAGTTACGGGAGGGCCCCAGGATACGCAGTATTTT
>TRBJ1-2|TRBV5-6|.|.
CASRWSEPNYTF
TGTGCCAGCAGGTGGTCAGAGCCTAACTACACCTTC
>TRBJ2-2|TRBV19|TRBD2|.
CASSTGLAGGRYTGEPFF
TGTGCCAGTAGTACGGGACTAGCGGGGGGGCGGTACACCGGGGAGCCGTTTTTT
>TRBJ2-5|TRBV28|.|many
CASSYETQYF
TGTGCCAGCAGTTACGAGACCCAGTACTTC
>TRBJ1-5|TRBV19|.|.
CASMETDNQPQHF
TGTGCCAGTATGGAGACAGATAATCAGCCCCAGCATTTT
>TRBJ1-1|TRBV18|.|many
CASSPGENTEAFF
TGTGCCAGCTCACCCGGAGAAAACACTGAAGCTTTCTTT
>TRBJ1-2|TRBV7-8|.|.
CASSIRDGKYYGYTF
TGTGCCAGCAGCATCCGGGACGGAAAGTACTATGGCTACACCTTC
>TRBJ2-7|TRBV12-5|.|many
CASGLHRTYEQYF
TGTGCTAGTGGTTTACATCGAACCTACGAGCAGTACTTC
>TRBJ1-1|TRBV27|TRBD1|.
CASSIGTGVEAFF
TGTGCCAGCAGTATTGGGACAGGGGTGGAAGCTTTCTTT
>TRBJ1-2|TRBV20-1|.|.
CSASPGGSGYGYTF
TGCAGTGCCAGTCCTGGTGGCTCGGGGTATGGCTACACCTTC
>TRBJ2-7|TRBV5-1|.|many
CASSLSTGGTYEQYF
TGCGCCAGCAGCTTGTCGACGGGGGGCACGTACGAGCAGTACTTC
>TRBJ1-1|TRBV9|TRBD1|many
CASSVGTGPIDTEAFF
TGTGCCAGCAGCGTAGGGACAGGGCCGATCGACACTGAAGCTTTCTTT
>TRBJ2-7|TRBV6-2/TRBV6-3|.|many
CASSYSSSYEQYF
TGTGCCAGCAGTTACTCGTCAAGCTACGAGCAGTACTTC
>TRBJ1-1|TRBV5-6|.|many
CASSWGGLMSMNTEAFF
TGTGCCAGCAGCTGGGGGGGACTGATGAGTATGAACACTGAAGCTTTCTTT